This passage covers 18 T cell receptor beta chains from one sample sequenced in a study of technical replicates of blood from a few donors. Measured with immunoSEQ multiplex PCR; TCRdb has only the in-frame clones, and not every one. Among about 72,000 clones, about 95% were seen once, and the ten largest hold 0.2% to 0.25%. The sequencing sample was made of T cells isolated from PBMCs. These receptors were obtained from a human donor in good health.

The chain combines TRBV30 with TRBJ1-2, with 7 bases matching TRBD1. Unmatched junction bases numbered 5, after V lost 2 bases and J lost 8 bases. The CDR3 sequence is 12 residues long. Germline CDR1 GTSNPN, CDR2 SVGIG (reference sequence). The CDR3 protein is CAWSPQGEGYTF. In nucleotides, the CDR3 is TGTGCCTGGAGTCCCCAGGGGGAAGGCTACACCTTC.

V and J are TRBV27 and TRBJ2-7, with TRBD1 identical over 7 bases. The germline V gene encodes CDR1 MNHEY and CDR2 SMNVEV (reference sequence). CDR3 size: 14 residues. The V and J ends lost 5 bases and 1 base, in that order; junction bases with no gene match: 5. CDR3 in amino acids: CASSPLGQSYEQYF. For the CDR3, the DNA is TGTGCCAGCAGTCCCCTGGGACAGTCCTACGAGCAGTACTTC.

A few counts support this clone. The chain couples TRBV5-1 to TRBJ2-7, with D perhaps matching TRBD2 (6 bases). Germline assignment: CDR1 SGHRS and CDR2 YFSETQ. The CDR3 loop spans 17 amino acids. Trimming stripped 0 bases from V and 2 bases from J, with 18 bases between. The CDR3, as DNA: TGCGCCAGCAGCTTGGATATTCCGGGACTCCAAACCTACGAGCAGTACTTC. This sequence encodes CASSLDIPGLQTYEQYF.

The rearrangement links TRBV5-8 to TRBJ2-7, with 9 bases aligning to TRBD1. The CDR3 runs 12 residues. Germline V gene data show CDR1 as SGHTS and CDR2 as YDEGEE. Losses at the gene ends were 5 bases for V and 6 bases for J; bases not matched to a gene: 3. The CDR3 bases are TGTGCCAGCAGACTACAGGGGGCCGAGCAGTACTTC. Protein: CASRLQGAEQYF.

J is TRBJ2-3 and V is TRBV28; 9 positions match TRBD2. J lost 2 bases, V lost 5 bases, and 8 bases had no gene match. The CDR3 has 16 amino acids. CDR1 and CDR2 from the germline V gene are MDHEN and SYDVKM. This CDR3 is CASSGTSLPYTDTQYF. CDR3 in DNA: TGTGCCAGCAGTGGGACTAGCCTTCCTTACACAGATACGCAGTATTTT.

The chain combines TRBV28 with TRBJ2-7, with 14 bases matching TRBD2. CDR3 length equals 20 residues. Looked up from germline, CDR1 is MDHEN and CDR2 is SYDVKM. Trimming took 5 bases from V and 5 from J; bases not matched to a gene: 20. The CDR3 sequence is CASSENPGTGLAGGRDEQYF. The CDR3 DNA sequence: TGTGCCAGCAGTGAAAACCCCGGGACAGGACTAGCGGGAGGCAGGGACGAGCAGTACTTC. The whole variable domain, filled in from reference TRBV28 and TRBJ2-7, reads DVKVTQSSRYLVKRTGEKVFLECVQDMDHENMFWYRQDPGLGLRLIYFSYDVKMKEKGDIPEGYSVSREKKERFSLILESASTNQTSMYLCASSENPGTGLAGGRDEQYFGPGTRLTVT.

The DNA for the CDR3 is TGTGCCAGCAGCCAGGGGGGCAGGGCGGTAGAGACCCAGTACTTC. It translates to CASSQGGRAVETQYF. The chain uses TRBV7-9 and TRBJ2-5, with a weak D call TRBD1 (7 bases). Between the trimmed V and J ends, which lost 5 bases and 4 bases, there was a span of 17 bases. The CDR3 extends over 15 amino acids. Germline lookup yields CDR1 SEHNR and CDR2 FQNEAQ (reference sequence). Full variable domain (missing parts from reference TRBV7-9 and TRBJ2-5): DTGVSQNPRHKITKRGQNVTFRCDPISEHNRLYWYRQTLGQGPEFLTYFQNEAQLEKSRLLSDRFSAERPKGSFSTLEIQRTEQGDSAMYLCASSQGGRAVETQYFGPGTRLLVL.

CDR3 coding DNA: TGCAGCGTTGAAGAAACAGGGGGTGGCTACACCTTC. Residues: CSVEETGGGYTF. The genes are TRBV29-1 and TRBJ1-2; 8 nucleotides line up with TRBD1. V dropped 0 bases and J dropped 7; count of bases not matched to a gene: 1. The CDR3 contains 12 residues. CDR1 and CDR2 from the germline V gene are SQVTM and ANQGSEA. Together with reference TRBV29-1 and TRBJ1-2, the CDR3 gives the full variable domain: SAVISQKPSRDICQRGTSLTIQCQVDSQVTMMFWYRQQPGQSLTLIATANQGSEATYESGFVIDKFPISRPNLTFSTLTVSNMSPEDSSIYLCSVEETGGGYTFGSGTRLTVV.

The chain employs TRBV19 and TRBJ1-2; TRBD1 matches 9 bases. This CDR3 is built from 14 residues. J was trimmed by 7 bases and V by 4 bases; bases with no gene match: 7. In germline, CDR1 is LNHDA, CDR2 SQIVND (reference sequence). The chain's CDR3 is CASSKTGTGPGYTF. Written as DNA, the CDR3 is TGTGCCAGTAGTAAAACCGGGACAGGGCCTGGCTACACCTTC.

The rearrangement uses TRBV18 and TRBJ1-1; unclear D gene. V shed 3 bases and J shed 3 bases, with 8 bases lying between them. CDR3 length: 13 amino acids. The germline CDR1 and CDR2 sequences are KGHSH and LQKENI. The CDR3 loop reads CASSPSEHTEAFF. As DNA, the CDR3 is TGTGCCAGCTCACCGAGTGAGCACACTGAAGCTTTCTTT.

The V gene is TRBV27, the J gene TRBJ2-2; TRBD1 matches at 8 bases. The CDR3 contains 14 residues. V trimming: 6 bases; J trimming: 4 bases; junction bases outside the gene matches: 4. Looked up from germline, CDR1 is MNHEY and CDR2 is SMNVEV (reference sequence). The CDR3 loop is CASRQGAGTGELFF. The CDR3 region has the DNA TGTGCCAGCAGGCAGGGGGCGGGCACCGGGGAGCTGTTTTTT.

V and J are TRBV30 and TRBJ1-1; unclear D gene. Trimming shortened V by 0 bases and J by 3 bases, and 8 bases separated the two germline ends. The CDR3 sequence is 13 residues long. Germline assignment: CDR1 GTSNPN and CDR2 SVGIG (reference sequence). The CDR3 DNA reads TGTGCCTGGAGTGTACTAACCTACACTGAAGCTTTCTTT. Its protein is CAWSVLTYTEAFF.

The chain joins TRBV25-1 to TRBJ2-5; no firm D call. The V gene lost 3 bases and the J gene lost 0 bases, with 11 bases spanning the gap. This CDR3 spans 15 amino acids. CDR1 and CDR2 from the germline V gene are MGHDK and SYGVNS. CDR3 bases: TGTGCCAGCAGTGACCTAGGATGGTACCAAGAGACCCAGTACTTC. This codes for CASSDLGWYQETQYF.

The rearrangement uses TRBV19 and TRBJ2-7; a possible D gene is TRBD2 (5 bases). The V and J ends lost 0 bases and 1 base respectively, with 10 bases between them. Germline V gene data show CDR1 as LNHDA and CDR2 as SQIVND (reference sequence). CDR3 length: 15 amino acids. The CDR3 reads CASSIELTSSYEQYF. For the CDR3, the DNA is TGTGCCAGTAGTATAGAACTTACTAGTTCCTACGAGCAGTACTTC.

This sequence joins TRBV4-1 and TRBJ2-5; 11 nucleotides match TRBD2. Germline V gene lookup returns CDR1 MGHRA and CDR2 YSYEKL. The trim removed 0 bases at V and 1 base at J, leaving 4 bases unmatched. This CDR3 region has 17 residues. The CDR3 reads CASSQDGLAGGQETQYF. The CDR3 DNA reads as TGCGCCAGCAGCCAAGATGGGCTAGCGGGGGGCCAAGAGACCCAGTACTTC.

CDR3 DNA sequence: TGCGCCAGCAGCAGAGACCCGACAGGGGGCAATCAGCCCCAGCATTTT. Amino acids: CASSRDPTGGNQPQHF. The chain employs TRBV5-1 and TRBJ1-5; 8 nucleotides align to TRBD1. Losses at the gene ends were 4 bases for V and 2 bases for J; bases not matched to a gene: 8. The CDR3 spans 16 residues. The germline V gene has CDR1 SGHRS and CDR2 YFSETQ.

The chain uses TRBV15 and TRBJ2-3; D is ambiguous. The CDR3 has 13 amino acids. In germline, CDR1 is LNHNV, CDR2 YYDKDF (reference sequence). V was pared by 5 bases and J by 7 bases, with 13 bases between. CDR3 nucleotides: TGTGCCACCAGCCCGGGTCCAGTATATACGCAGTATTTT. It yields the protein CATSPGPVYTQYF.

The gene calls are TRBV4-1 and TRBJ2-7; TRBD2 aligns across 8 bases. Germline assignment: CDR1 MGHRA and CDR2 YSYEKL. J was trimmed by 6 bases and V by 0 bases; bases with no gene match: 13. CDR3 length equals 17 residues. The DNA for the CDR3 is TGCGCCAGCAGCCAAGACGATATAACGGGAGGGCCGGGCGAGCAGTACTTC. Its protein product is CASSQDDITGGPGEQYF.